In this sample, the clone carrying this T cell receptor (beta chain) turned up a few times. What it binds is not known. These data are taken from a study of T cells after yellow fever vaccination. Findings of the study overall: At around 96% for CD4 and approximately 89% for CD8, most primary-vaccination clones showed up again after the booster. Relatively few clonotypes were ones that appeared in both CD4 and CD8 compartments. Repertoires obtained by FACS sorting could include abundant clonotypes that entered as contaminants from the bulk population.

For TCR, cDNA came from 5'RACE template switching, which added a universal primer site and UMIs. TCRdb fed the 5' RACE reads into MiXCR, producing one record per CDR3 protein. The sample includes about 260,000 distinct CDR3 sequences, 10% to 15% of them seen just once. Trimming removed 7 bases at V and 6 bases at J, with 13 bases between. The CDR3 is made up of 13 amino acids. The sample in question was CD4+ T cells sorted from PBMCs, obtained 45 days after the yellow fever booster vaccination. The genes are TRBV12-3 or TRBV12-4 and TRBJ2-1, with D perhaps TRBD2 (7 bases). The origin of this receptor is a man aged 25 to 40 who received the YFV17D yellow fever vaccine. This CDR3 is CASIRGGVNEQFF. For the CDR3, the DNA is TGTGCCAGCATAAGGGGGGGGGTCAATGAGCAGTTCTTC.